Shown below are 28 T cell receptor beta chains from a single sample sequenced in a study of tumor and adjacent non-tumor tissue in lung cancer. RNA was extracted from bulk tissue without any cell sorting. The library came from three nested PCR rounds adapted from ARM-PCR protocols. TCRdb re-called the multiplex PCR reads through MiXCR, storing one row per CDR3 protein. This sample carries 90,000 to 130,000 distinct CDR3 sequences, about 87% of them seen once, and the ten largest clones take 20% to 25%. Sequencing was performed on lung tumor tissue. These receptors were collected from a man in his 70s with non-small cell lung cancer.

With regard to this clonotype: Given a much more abundant clone one base away, this may be a read error. The genes are TRBV7-9 and TRBJ2-3, with 8 bases fitting TRBD1. Looked up from germline, CDR1 is SEHNR and CDR2 is FQNEAQ (reference sequence). The CDR3 length is 18 residues. CDR3 DNA sequence: TGTGCCAGCAGCTCCCTGAGTGGACAGGGTTATCCCACAGATACGCATTATTTT. Protein product: CASSSLSGQGYPTDTHYF.

The chain recombines TRBV28 with TRBJ2-5, with D unclear. CDR3 size: 16 residues. Trimming pared 3 bases from V and 6 bases from J, leaving 20 bases between. Germline CDR1 and CDR2: MDHEN and SYDVKM. The CDR3: CASSFNVYRAAKTQYF. CDR3 in DNA: TGTGCCAGCAGTTTTAATGTTTACCGTGCCGCAAAGACCCAGTACTTC.

The rearrangement uses TRBV4-3 and TRBJ1-5; the match to TRBD1 covers 8 bases. Germline V gene lookup returns CDR1 LGHNA and CDR2 YSLEER. CDR3 length equals 14 residues. Trimming at V came to 8 bases and at J to 11 bases, leaving 14 bases not matched to a gene. CDR3 in amino acids: CASSIRTGNEAQHF. In nucleotides, the CDR3 is TGCGCCAGCTCCATTAGGACAGGGAACGAAGCCCAGCATTTT.

To note about this clonotype: One end of the junction fails to match germline, which may point to a read error. This rearrangement joins TRBV6-5 to TRBJ1-1; the D is unclear. Germline V gene data show CDR1 as MNHEY and CDR2 as SVGAGI. The CDR3 consists of 14 residues. For the CDR3, the DNA is TGTGTCAGCAGTTACGATCAGATGAACACTGAAGCTTTCTTT. It codes for CVSSYDQMNTEAFF.

As regards this clonotype: A read error may produce the germline difference seen at one junction end. This chain links TRBV11-2 with TRBJ2-2, with D possibly called TRBD1 or TRBD2 (5 bases each). This CDR3 has 14 amino acids. CDR1 and CDR2 (germline): SGHAT, FQNNGV. The DNA of the CDR3 is TGTGCCAACAGCCTGGACACTCAGTCCGGGGAGTTGTTTTTT. Translating it yields CANSLDTQSGELFF.

Turning to this clonotype: An end of the junction does not agree with germline; a read error may underlie this. The chain recombines TRBV5-6 with TRBJ2-7; tentative D call: TRBD2 (6 bases). Germline lookup yields CDR1 SGHDT and CDR2 YYEEEE. The CDR3 is 18 amino acids. In DNA form, the CDR3 reads TGTGCGAGCAGCCCGACGCTAGTGGGAGGCCCGGGTAACTACGAGCAGTACTTC. Translation gives CASSPTLVGGPGNYEQYF.

In its sample, this clonotype was seen once. Relative to the germline gene, one junction end is altered; a read error may explain this. The chain couples TRBV12-3 or TRBV12-4 to TRBJ1-2, with D perhaps TRBD1 (5 bases). This CDR3 is 15 amino acids long. Here the CDR3 reads CSSSLLTVFGYGYTF. In DNA form, the CDR3 reads TGTTCCAGCAGTTTATTGACAGTGTTTGGCTATGGTTACACCTTC.

This clonotype was counted between two and nine times. An end of the junction differs from the germline gene, which may be a read error. The V and J genes are TRBV4-1 and TRBJ2-3; a weak D match, TRBD2 (6 bases). CDR1 and CDR2 (germline): MGHRA, YSYEKL. The length of the CDR3 is 16 residues. The CDR3 coding sequence is TGCGCCAGCAGCCAAGATCGGGGGAGATCCTCGGATACACAGTATTTT. Translating it yields CASSQDRGRSSDTQYF.

In this sample, this clonotype turned up many times. The chain is built from TRBV6-4 and TRBJ2-1; D is possibly TRBD2 (5 bases). Trimming took off 6 bases at V and 9 bases at J, with 15 bases between the two ends. The CDR3 sequence is 13 residues long. Germline V lookup: CDR1 MRHNA, CDR2 SNTAGT. The CDR3 protein is CASSPSNRGEQFF. DNA for the CDR3: TGTGCCAGCAGCCCTAGCAACCGCGGTGAGCAGTTCTTC.

The table lists this clonotype with a count of one. Lacking the conserved final phenylalanine or tryptophan, this CDR3 likely reflects a read error. The rearrangement uses TRBV12-5 and TRBJ1-5; 7 bases are shared with TRBD1. This CDR3 has 13 residues. Germline values: CDR1 LGHNT, CDR2 FRNRAP. The CDR3: CASAPDRNQPQHL. Here the CDR3 DNA reads TGTGCCAGTGCCCCGGACAGGAATCAGCCGCAGCATCTC.

This rearrangement joins TRBV4-1 to TRBJ1-2, with 7 bases that match TRBD1. The V gene's germline CDR1 is MGHRA and CDR2 YSYEKL. This CDR3 comprises 13 residues. This chain's CDR3 is CDNSPNRGRGYTF. The DNA of the CDR3 is TGCGACAACAGCCCAAACAGGGGCAGAGGCTACACCTTC.

The J gene is TRBJ2-1, the V gene TRBV20-1; maybe TRBD2 (7 bases). This CDR3 has 12 residues. Germline assignment: CDR1 DFQATT and CDR2 SNEGSKA (reference sequence). V dropped 6 bases and J dropped 12 bases, with 18 bases sitting between them. The CDR3 loop reads CSASSGGIRQFF. CDR3 in DNA: TGCAGTGCATCGTCGGGGGGCATTCGGCAGTTCTTC.

Concerning this clonotype itself: Sequence at one end of the junction differs from germline and may be a read error. The chain combines TRBV29-1 with TRBJ2-7; D not certain. Per the germline V gene, CDR1 is SQVTM and CDR2 is ANQGSEA. The CDR3 totals 12 residues. For the CDR3, the DNA is TGCAGCGTTGATGACGGTTCCTATGAGCTGTATTTC. This translates into CSVDDGSYELYF.

Comments on this clonotype: The conserved final phenylalanine or tryptophan is absent from the CDR3, which likely points to a read error. The chain uses TRBV10-1 and TRBJ2-1, with 8 nucleotides matching TRBD1. The CDR3 is 15 amino acids. In germline, CDR1 is WNHNN, CDR2 SYGVQD (reference sequence). CDR3 nucleotide sequence: TGCACTAGCAGTCGGACAGGGCCCTATTACAATGAGCAGTTCTTG. As protein: CTSSRTGPYYNEQFL.

This chain connects TRBV6-5 to TRBJ2-1; the match to TRBD2 covers 7 bases. The V gene's germline CDR1 is MNHEY and CDR2 SVGAGI. There are 16 residues in the CDR3. CDR3 in amino acids: CTSSYAGGRRGNEQFF. The DNA for the CDR3 is TGTACAAGCAGTTACGCCGGCGGGAGAAGGGGCAATGAGCAGTTCTTC.

On this clonotype: Sequence at one end of the junction differs from germline and may be a read error. The chain recombines TRBV6-2 or TRBV6-3 with TRBJ2-7, with unresolved D. This CDR3 spans 12 amino acids. Germline V gene lookup returns CDR1 MNHEY and CDR2 SVGEGT. CDR3 DNA sequence: TGTGCCAGCGGTTATGGCAACTACGAGCAGTACTTC. It codes for CASGYGNYEQYF.

In the case of this clonotype: Sequence at one end of the junction differs from germline and may be a read error. The CDR3 is CSAATEMGLRDEQYF. As DNA, the CDR3 is TGCAGCGCCGCCACCGAAATGGGGCTACGGGACGAGCAGTACTTT. The chain joins TRBV29-1 to TRBJ2-7; perhaps D is TRBD1 or TRBD2 (5 bases each). The V gene's germline CDR1 is SQVTM and CDR2 ANQGSEA. CDR3 size: 15 residues.

This chain links TRBV6-1 with TRBJ1-2; a possible D gene is TRBD1 (6 bases). The CDR3 totals 13 residues. V was pared by 4 bases and J by 8 bases, with 14 bases between. CDR1 and CDR2 (germline): MNHNS, SASEGT. The chain's CDR3 is CASSVGTMRGYTF. DNA of the CDR3: TGTGCCAGCAGTGTAGGGACAATGCGGGGCTACACCTTC.

To note about this clonotype: An end of the junction does not agree with germline; a read error may underlie this. The V and J genes are TRBV9 and TRBJ2-1, with 11 bases aligning to TRBD2. Germline V gene lookup returns CDR1 SGDLS and CDR2 YYNGEE. The CDR3 covers 17 residues. The CDR3 here is CASSAGGGTSGYNEQFF. Written as DNA, the CDR3 is TGTGCCAGCAGCGCAGGAGGGGGGACTAGCGGATACAATGAGCAATTCTTC.

As for this clonotype: At one end, the junction sequence differs from germline, possibly due to a read error. The chain recombines TRBV14 with TRBJ1-2; D is unresolved. The CDR3 sequence is 13 residues long. Germline loops: CDR1 SGHDN, CDR2 FVKESK. The CDR3 region has the DNA TGTGCCAACAGCCAAACATATTTAGATGGCCACACCTTC. This encodes CANSQTYLDGHTF.

On this clonotype itself: An end of the junction does not agree with germline; a read error may underlie this. This chain uses TRBV28 with TRBJ1-2, with D possibly TRBD1 on 5 matching bases. CDR1 is MDHEN and CDR2 is SYDVKM in the germline V gene. CDR3 size: 14 residues. In DNA form, the CDR3 reads TGTGCCAACCTTAGAGGGGCAGTAAATTATGACTACACCTTC. This translates into CANLRGAVNYDYTF.

The rearrangement uses TRBV12-3 or TRBV12-4 and TRBJ2-7; the match to TRBD2 covers 8 bases. V was clipped by 6 bases and J by 2 bases; unmatched bases: 12. The CDR3 length is 16 residues. Here the CDR3 reads CASSPHAGGDPYEQYF. CDR3 nucleotide sequence: TGTGCCAGCAGCCCCCATGCGGGGGGAGACCCCTACGAGCAGTACTTC.

Turning to this clonotype: This clone may be a read error of a much larger clone one base away. The J gene is TRBJ2-7, the V gene TRBV7-8, with 10 nucleotides matching TRBD2. This CDR3 comprises 15 residues. V lost 8 bases to trimming and J lost 6 bases; unmatched junction nucleotides: 13. Germline V gives CDR1 SGHVS, CDR2 FQNEAQ. In DNA, the CDR3 is TGTGCCAGCGTATCCGGGACTAGCGTCATCTGCGAGCAGTACTTC. Its protein product is CASVSGTSVICEQYF.

Notes on this clonotype: One end of the junction is discordant with germline, which a read error may explain. The chain is built from TRBV11-2 and TRBJ2-1; the D gene is possibly TRBD2 (6 bases). Per the germline V gene, CDR1 is SGHAT and CDR2 is FQNNGV. CDR3 size: 18 residues. The CDR3 DNA is TGTGCCAGCAGTTTACATGTGCGGGACTGGATCTCCTACAGTGAGCAGTTCTTC. Protein sequence: CASSLHVRDWISYSEQFF.

Notes on this clonotype: An end of the junction does not agree with germline; a read error may underlie this. The chain combines TRBV10-2 with TRBJ1-5; TRBD1 matches 8 bases. The CDR3 totals 16 residues. Germline V gene data show CDR1 as WSHSY and CDR2 as SAAADI. Written as DNA, the CDR3 is TGCGCCAGGAATACCGACAGGGGTGGTAGCTATCAGCCCAAGCATTTT. It yields the protein CARNTDRGGSYQPKHF.

In the case of this clonotype: At one boundary the junction diverges from the germline segment, which might be a read error. This chain links TRBV6-1 with TRBJ1-5, with D hard to call. Looked up from germline, CDR1 is MNHNS and CDR2 is SASEGT. The CDR3 has 14 residues. The CDR3 is CASSAGISNQHQHF. The CDR3 DNA reads TGTGCCAGCAGCGCGGGGATTAGTAATCAGCACCAGCATTTT.

This clonotype was counted at least ten times. The genes are TRBV20-1 and TRBJ2-1, with 7 bases lining up with TRBD1. Germline trimming cut 3 bases from V and 0 bases from J; bases unmatched to any gene: 5. Germline CDR1 DFQATT, CDR2 SNEGSKA (reference sequence). The CDR3 length is 15 residues. In nucleotides, the CDR3 is TGCAGTGCTAGGACAGGGCAAAGCTCCTACAATGAGCAGTTCTTC. Protein sequence: CSARTGQSSYNEQFF.

The chain has TRBV5-5 and TRBJ1-1; D is unresolved. Germline V gene lookup returns CDR1 SGHKS and CDR2 YYEKEE (reference sequence). The CDR3 is 13 residues long. V dropped 4 bases and J dropped 9 bases, with 16 bases sitting between them. The CDR3 protein is CASSVGMNTKAFF. DNA of the CDR3: TGTGCCAGCAGCGTGGGCATGAATACTAAAGCTTTCTTT.